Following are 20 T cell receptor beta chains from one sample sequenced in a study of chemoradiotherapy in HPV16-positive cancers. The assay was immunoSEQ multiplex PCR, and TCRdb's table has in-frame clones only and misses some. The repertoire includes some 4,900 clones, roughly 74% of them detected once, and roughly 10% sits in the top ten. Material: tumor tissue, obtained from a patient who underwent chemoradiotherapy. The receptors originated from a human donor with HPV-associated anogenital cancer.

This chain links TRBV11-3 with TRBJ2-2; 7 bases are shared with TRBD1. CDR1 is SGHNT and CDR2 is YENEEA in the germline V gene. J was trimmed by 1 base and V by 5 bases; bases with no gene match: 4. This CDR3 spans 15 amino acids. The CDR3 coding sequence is TGTGCCAGCAGCCACGGGACAGTGAACACCGGGGAGCTGTTTTTT. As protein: CASSHGTVNTGELFF.

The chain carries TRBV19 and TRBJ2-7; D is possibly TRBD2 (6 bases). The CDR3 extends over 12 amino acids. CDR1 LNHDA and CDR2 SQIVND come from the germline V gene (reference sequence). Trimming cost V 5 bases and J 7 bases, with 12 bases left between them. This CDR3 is CASSDSREEQYF. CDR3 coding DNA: TGTGCCAGTAGTGACTCGCGGGAAGAGCAGTACTTC.

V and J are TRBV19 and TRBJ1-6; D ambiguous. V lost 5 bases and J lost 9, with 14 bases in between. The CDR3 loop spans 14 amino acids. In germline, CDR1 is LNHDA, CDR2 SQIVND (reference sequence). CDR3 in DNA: TGTGCCAGTAGTCAGACCGGACCTACTTCACCCCTCCACTTT. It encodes CASSQTGPTSPLHF.

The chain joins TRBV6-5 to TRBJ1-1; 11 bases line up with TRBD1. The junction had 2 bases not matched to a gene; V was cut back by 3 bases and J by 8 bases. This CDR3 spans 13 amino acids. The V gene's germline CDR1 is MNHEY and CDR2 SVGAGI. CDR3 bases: TGTGCCAGCAGTTATCGGACAGGGGGCGAAGCTTTCTTT. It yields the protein CASSYRTGGEAFF.

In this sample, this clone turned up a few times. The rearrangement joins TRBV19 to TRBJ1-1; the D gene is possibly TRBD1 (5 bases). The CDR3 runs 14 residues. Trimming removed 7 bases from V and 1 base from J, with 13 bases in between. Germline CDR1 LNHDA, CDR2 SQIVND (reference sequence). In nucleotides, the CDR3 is TGTGCCAGTATTAAGGGCAGGGAGAACACTGAAGCTTTCTTT. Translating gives CASIKGRENTEAFF. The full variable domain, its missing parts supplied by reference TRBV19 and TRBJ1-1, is DGGITQSPKYLFRKEGQNVTLSCEQNLNHDAMYWYRQDPGQGLRLIYYSQIVNDFQKGDIAEGYSVSREKKESFPLTVTSAQKNPTAFYLCASIKGRENTEAFFGQGTRLTVV.

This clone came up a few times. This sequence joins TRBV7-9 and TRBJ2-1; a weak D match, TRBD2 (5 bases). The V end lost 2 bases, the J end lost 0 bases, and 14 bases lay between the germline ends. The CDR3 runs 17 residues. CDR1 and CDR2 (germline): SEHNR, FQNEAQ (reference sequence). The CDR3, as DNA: TGTGCCAGCAGCTTATACGGACTCATCAACTCCTACAATGAGCAGTTCTTC. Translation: CASSLYGLINSYNEQFF.

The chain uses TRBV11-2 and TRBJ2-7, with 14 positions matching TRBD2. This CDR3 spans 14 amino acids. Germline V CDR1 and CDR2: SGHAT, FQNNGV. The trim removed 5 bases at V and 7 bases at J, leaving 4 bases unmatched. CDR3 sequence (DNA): TGTGCCAGCAGCAAGGGACTAGCGGGAGAAGAGCAGTACTTC. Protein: CASSKGLAGEEQYF.

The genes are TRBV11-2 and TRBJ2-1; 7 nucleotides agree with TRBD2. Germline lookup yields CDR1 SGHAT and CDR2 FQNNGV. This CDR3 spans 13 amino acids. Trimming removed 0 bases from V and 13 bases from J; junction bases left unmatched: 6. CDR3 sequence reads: CASSLEASGLQFF. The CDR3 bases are TGTGCCAGCAGCTTAGAGGCTAGCGGCCTTCAGTTCTTC.

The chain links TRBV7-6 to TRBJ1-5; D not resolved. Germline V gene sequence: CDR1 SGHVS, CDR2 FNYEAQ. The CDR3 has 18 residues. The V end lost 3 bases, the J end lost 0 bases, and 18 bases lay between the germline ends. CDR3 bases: TGTGCCAGCAGCTTCCTGCCAAGTAAACCTTATAGCAATCAGCCCCAGCATTTT. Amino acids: CASSFLPSKPYSNQPQHF.

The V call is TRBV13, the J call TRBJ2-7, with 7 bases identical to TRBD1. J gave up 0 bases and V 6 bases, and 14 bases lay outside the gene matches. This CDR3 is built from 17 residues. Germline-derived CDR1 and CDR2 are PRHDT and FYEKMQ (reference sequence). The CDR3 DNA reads TGTGCCAGCAGACAGAGGGGCGGCAGGGGGACCTCCTACGAGCAGTACTTC. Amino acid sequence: CASRQRGGRGTSYEQYF.

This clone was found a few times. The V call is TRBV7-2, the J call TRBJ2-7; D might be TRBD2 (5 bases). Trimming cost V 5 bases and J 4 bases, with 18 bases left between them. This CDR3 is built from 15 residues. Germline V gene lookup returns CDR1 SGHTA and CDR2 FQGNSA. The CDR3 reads CASSPSAGMGYEQYF. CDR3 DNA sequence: TGTGCCAGCAGCCCGAGCGCCGGGATGGGGTACGAGCAGTACTTC.

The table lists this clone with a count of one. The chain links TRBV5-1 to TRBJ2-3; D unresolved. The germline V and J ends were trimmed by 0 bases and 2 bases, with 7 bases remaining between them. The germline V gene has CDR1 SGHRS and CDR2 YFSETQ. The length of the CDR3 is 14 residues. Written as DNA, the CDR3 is TGCGCCAGCAGCTTGGTTGGGAACACAGATACGCAGTATTTT. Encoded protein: CASSLVGNTDTQYF.

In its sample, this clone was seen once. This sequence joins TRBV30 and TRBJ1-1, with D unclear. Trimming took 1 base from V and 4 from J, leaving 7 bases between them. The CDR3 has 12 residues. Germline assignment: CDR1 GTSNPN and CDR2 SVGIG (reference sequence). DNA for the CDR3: TGTGCCTGGAGTGCAAGGTTCACTGAAGCTTTCTTT. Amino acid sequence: CAWSARFTEAFF.

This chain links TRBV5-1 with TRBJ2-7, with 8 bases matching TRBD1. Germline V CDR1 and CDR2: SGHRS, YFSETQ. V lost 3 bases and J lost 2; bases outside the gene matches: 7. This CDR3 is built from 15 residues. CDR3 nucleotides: TGCGCCAGCAGCTCCCTTGGACAGGGACCCTACGAGCAGTACTTC. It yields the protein CASSSLGQGPYEQYF.

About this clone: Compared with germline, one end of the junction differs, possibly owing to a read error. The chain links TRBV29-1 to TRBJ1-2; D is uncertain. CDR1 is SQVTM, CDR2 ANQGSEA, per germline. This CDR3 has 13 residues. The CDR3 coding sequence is TGCAGCGTTGAAGAGAGGGAGAACTACGGCTACACCTTC. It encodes CSVEERENYGYTF.

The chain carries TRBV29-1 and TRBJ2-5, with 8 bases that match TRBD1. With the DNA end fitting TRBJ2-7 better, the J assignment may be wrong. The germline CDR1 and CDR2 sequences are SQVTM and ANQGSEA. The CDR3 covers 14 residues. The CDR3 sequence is CSVGTGRLDYEQYF. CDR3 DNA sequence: TGCAGCGTTGGGACAGGGCGGTTGGACTACGAGCAGTACTTC.

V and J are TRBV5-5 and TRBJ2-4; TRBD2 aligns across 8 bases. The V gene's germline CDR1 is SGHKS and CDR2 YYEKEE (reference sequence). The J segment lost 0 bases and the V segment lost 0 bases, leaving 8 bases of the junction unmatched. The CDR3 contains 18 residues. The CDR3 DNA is TGTGCCAGCAGCTTGGTGCCTAGCGGGTATTTAGCCAAAAACATTCAGTACTTC. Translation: CASSLVPSGYLAKNIQYF.

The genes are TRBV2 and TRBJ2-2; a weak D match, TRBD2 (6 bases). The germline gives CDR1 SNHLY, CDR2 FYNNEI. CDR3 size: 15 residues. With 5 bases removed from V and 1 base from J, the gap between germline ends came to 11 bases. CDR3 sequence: CASSRDWGNTGELFF. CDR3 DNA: TGTGCCAGCAGTCGGGACTGGGGGAACACCGGGGAGCTGTTTTTT.

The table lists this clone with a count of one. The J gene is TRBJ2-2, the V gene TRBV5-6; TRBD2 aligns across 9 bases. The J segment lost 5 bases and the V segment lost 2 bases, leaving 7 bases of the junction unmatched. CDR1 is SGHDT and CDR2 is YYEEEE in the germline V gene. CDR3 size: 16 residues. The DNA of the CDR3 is TGTGCCAGCAGCTTAATCGGACTAGCGTGGACCGGGGAGCTGTTTTTT. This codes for CASSLIGLAWTGELFF.

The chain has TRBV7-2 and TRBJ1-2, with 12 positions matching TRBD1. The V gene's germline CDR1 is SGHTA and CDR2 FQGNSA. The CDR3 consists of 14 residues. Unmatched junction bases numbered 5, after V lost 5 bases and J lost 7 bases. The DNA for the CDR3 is TGTGCCAGCAGCCAGGGACAGGGGGCGTCTGGCTACACCTTC. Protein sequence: CASSQGQGASGYTF. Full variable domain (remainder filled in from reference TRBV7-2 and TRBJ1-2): GAGVSQSPSNKVTEKGKDVELRCDPISGHTALYWYRQSLGQGLEFLIYFQGNSAPDKSGLPSDRFSAERTGGSVSTLTIQRTQQEDSAVYLCASSQGQGASGYTFGSGTRLTVV.